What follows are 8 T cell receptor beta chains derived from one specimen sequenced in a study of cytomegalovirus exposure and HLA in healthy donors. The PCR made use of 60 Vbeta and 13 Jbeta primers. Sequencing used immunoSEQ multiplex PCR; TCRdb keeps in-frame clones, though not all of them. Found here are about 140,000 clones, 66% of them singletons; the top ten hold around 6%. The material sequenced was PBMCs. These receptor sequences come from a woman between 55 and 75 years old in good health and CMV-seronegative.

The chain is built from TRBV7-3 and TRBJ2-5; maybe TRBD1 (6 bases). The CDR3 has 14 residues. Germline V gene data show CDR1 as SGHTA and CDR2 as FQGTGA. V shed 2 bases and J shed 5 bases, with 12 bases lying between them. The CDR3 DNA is TGTGCCAGCAGCTTACAGGGGTTGGCGGAGACCCAGTACTTC. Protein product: CASSLQGLAETQYF.

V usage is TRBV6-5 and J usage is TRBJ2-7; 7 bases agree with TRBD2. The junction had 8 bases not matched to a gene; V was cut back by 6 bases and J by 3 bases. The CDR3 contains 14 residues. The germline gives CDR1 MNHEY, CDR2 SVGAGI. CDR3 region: CASSRGGRDYEQYF. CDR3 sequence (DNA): TGTGCCAGCAGCCGGGGAGGGCGGGACTACGAGCAGTACTTC.

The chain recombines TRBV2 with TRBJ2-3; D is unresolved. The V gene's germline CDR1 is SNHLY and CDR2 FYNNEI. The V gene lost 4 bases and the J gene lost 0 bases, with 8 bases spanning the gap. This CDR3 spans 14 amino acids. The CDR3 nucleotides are TGTGCCAGCAGTGTCGCGAGAAGCACAGATACGCAGTATTTT. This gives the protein CASSVARSTDTQYF.

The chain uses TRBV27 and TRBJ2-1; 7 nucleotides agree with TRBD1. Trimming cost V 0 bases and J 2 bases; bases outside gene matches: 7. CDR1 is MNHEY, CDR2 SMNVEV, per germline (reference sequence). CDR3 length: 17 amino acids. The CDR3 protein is CASSLSTGQIAYNEQFF. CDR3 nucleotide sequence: TGTGCCAGCAGTTTATCTACGGGACAGATAGCCTACAATGAGCAGTTCTTC.

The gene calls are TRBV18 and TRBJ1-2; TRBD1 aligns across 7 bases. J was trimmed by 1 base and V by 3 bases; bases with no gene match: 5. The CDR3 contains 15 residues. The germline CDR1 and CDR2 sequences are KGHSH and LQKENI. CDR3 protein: CASSPLTGNNYGYTF. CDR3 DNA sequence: TGTGCCAGCTCACCCCTGACAGGGAATAACTATGGCTACACCTTC.

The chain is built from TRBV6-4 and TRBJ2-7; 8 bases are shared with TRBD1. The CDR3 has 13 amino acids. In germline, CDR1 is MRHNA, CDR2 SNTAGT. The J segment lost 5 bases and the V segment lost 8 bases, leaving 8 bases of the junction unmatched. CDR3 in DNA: TGTGCCAGCCAACAGGGGGAGAGGGACGAGCAGTACTTC. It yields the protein CASQQGERDEQYF.

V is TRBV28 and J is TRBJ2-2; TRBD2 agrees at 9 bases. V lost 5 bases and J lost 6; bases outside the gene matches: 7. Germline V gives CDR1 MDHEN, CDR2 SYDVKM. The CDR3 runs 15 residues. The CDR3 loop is CASSPLAGLAGELFF. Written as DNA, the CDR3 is TGTGCCAGCAGTCCTCTAGCGGGATTGGCCGGGGAGCTGTTTTTT. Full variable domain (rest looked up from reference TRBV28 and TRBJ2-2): DVKVTQSSRYLVKRTGEKVFLECVQDMDHENMFWYRQDPGLGLRLIYFSYDVKMKEKGDIPEGYSVSREKKERFSLILESASTNQTSMYLCASSPLAGLAGELFFGEGSRLTVL.

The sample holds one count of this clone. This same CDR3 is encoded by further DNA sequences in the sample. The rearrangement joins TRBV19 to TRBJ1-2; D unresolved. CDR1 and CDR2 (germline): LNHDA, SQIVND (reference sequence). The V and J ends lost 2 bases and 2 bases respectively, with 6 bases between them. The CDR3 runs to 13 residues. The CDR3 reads CASSISGNYGYTF. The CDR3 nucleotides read TGTGCCAGTAGTATATCCGGGAACTATGGCTACACCTTC. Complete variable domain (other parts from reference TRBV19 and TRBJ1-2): DGGITQSPKYLFRKEGQNVTLSCEQNLNHDAMYWYRQDPGQGLRLIYYSQIVNDFQKGDIAEGYSVSREKKESFPLTVTSAQKNPTAFYLCASSISGNYGYTFGSGTRLTVV.